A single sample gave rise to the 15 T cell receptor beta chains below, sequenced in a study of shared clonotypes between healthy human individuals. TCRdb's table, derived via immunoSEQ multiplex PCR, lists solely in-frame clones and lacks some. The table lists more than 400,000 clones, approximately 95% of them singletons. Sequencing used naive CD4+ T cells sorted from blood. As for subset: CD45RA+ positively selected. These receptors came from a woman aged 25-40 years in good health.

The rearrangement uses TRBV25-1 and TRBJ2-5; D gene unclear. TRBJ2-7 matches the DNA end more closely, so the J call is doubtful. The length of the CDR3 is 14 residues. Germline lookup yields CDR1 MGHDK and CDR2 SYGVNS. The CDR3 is CASSELESAGEQYF. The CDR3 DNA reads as TGTGCCAGCAGTGAACTAGAGTCTGCCGGCGAGCAGTACTTC.

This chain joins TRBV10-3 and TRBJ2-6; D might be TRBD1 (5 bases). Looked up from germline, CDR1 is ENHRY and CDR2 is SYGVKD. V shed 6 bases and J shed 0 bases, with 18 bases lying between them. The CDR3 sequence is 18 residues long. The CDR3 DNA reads TGTGCCATCAGAGGTGTGACAGAGCTAAACTCTGGGGCCAACGTCCTGACTTTC. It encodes CAIRGVTELNSGANVLTF.

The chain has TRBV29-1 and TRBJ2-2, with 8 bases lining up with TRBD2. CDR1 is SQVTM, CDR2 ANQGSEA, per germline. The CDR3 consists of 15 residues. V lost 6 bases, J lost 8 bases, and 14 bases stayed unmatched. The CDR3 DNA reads TGCAGCGTCCGCACTAGCGGAAGAATTAGTGGGGAGCTGTTTTTT. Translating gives CSVRTSGRISGELFF.

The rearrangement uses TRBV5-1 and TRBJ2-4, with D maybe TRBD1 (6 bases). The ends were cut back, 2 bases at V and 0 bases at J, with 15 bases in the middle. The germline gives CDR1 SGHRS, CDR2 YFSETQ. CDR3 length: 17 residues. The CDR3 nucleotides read TGCGCCAGCAGCTTCCACCAGGGGCCTTTAGCCAAAAACATTCAGTACTTC. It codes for CASSFHQGPLAKNIQYF. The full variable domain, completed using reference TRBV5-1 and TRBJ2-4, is KAGVTQTPRYLIKTRGQQVTLSCSPISGHRSVSWYQQTPGQGLQFLFEYFSETQRNKGNFPGRFSGRQFSNSRSEMNVSTLELGDSALYLCASSFHQGPLAKNIQYFGAGTRLSVL.

The CDR3 loop is CASSFAPGHYSYEQYF. CDR3 coding DNA: TGTGCCAGCAGCTTTGCCCCGGGACATTACTCCTACGAGCAGTACTTC. This chain connects TRBV11-2 to TRBJ2-7, with TRBD1 as a possible D gene (6 bases). Trimming shortened V by 3 bases and J by 0 bases, and 15 bases separated the two germline ends. Germline V lookup: CDR1 SGHAT, CDR2 FQNNGV. The length of the CDR3 is 16 residues.

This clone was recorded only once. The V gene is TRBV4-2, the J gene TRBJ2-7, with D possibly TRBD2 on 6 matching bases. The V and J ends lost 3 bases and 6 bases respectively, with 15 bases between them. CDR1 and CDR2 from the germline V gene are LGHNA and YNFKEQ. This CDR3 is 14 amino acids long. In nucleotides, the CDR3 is TGTGCCAGCAGCCAGACCGGGAGCCCCAGCGAGCAGTACTTC. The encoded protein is CASSQTGSPSEQYF.

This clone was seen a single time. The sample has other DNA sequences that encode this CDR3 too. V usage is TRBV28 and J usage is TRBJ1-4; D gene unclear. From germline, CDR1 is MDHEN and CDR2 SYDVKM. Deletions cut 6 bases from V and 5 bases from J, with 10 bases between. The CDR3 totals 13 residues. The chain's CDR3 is CASSSGQNEKLFF. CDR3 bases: TGTGCCAGCAGCTCCGGGCAGAATGAAAAACTGTTTTTT.

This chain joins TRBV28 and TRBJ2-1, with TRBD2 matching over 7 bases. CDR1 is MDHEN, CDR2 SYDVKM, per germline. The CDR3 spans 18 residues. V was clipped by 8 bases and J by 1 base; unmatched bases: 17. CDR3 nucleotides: TGTGCCAGCTCTCTTCTGCGGGGAGGGCCTGGTTCCTACAATGAGCAGTTCTTC. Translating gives CASSLLRGGPGSYNEQFF.

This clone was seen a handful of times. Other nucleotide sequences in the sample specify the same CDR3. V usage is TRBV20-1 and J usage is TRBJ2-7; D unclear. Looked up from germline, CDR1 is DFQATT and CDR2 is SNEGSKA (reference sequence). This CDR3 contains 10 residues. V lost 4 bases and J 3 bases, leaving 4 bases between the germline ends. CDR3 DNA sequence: TGCAGTGCTACTAACTACGAGCAGTACTTC. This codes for CSATNYEQYF.

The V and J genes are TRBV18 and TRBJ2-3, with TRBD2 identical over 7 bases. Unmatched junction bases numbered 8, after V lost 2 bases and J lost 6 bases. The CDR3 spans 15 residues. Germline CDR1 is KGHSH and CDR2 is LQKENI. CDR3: CASSPMVAGVDTQYF. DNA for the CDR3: TGTGCCAGCTCACCAATGGTAGCGGGTGTGGATACGCAGTATTTT.

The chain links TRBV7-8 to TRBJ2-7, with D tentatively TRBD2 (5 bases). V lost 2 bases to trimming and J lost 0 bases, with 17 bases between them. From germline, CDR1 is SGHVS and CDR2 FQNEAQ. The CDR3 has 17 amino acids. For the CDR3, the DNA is TGTGCCAGCAGCTTACTTTCTTTGCAGGACTTCTCCTACGAGCAGTACTTC. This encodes CASSLLSLQDFSYEQYF.

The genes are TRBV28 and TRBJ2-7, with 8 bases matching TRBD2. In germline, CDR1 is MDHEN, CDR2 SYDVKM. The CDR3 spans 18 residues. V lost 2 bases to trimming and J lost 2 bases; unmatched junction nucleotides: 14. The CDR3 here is CASSLLSFTTSETYEQYF. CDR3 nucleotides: TGTGCCAGCAGTTTACTCTCATTTACGACTAGCGAGACCTACGAGCAGTACTTC.

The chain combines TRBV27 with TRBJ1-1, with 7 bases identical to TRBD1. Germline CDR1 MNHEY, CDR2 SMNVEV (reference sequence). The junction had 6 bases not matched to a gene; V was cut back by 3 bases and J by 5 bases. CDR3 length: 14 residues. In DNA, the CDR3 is TGTGCCAGCAGTTTCGATCTACAGGGGACTGAAGCTTTCTTT. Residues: CASSFDLQGTEAFF.

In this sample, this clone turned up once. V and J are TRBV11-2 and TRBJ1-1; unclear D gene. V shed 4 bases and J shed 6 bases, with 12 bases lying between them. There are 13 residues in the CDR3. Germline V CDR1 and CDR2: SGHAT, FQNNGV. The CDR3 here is CASSSTLGAEAFF. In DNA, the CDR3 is TGTGCCAGCAGCTCCACTTTAGGCGCTGAAGCTTTCTTT. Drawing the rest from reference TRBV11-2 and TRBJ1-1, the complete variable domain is EAGVAQSPRYKIIEKRQSVAFWCNPISGHATLYWYQQILGQGPKLLIQFQNNGVVDDSQLPKDRFSAERLKGVDSTLKIQPAKLEDSAVYLCASSSTLGAEAFFGQGTRLTVV.

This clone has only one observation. The CDR3: CASTPSGLGLPSGTQYF. The CDR3 DNA reads as TGTGCCAGCACCCCTAGCGGGTTAGGCCTCCCATCGGGTACGCAGTATTTT. The chain links TRBV5-6 to TRBJ2-3; 8 bases fit TRBD2. Germline V CDR1 and CDR2: SGHDT, YYEEEE. The V segment lost 6 bases and the J segment 8 bases; nucleotides outside the gene matches: 20. The CDR3 covers 17 residues.